The present T cell receptor beta chain was sequenced within a study of cytomegalovirus exposure and HLA in healthy donors (dated by TCRdb to the late 2010s). Turning to the overall study: According to an earlier analysis of 450 to 650 of the donors, some 170 million T cells yielded some 110 million unique TCR beta sequences and approximately 300 Gb of sequence data. Both class I and class II loci were covered by HLA typing, at four-digit resolution. Besides the first cohort of around 700 subjects, a separate validation cohort made up of about 120 different subjects was used. Among around 400 genotyped donors of the cohort, an average of roughly 230,000 unique TCR beta nucleotide sequences was sequenced per donor, of which about 19% were non-productive. High-throughput TCR immunosequencing, statistical association of individual TCRs with disease status, and machine learning were combined to predict cytomegalovirus infection status. An early release covering some 640 HLA-typed donors comprised about 320 gigabases of sequencing data and around 80 million unique TCR sequences. The later analysis used no new phenotypic data to find candidate immune exposures, relying instead on TCR beta sequences and their occurrence across donors. Typing coverage varied by locus: roughly 629-630 donors for A, B, C, DRB1 and DQB1; about 520 for DQA1; about 590 for DPA1; 450 to 480 for DPB1. Roughly 5 DR-DQ haplotypes were handled as single units for association and clustering because linkage in the cohort was strong. Among the roughly 430 genotyped donors, around 81% belonged to the genetic ancestry cluster associated with self-reported Caucasian donors. The study was designed to test whether signatures of past pathogen exposure could be identified by cataloging public T cell receptors. Genome-wide SNP genotypes for about three fifths of the 666 donors were used in a later genetic analysis, which treated that subset as a discovery cohort. Donor age, sex, ethnicity and CMV serostatus were compiled alongside the repertoire data. All discovery cohort repertoires had been generated using a single sequencing platform. In a later analysis, previously published TCR beta repertoires from several hundred donors were re-analyzed and high-resolution HLA genotyping was added so that TCR occurrence patterns could be studied. In an earlier analysis of several hundred of the donors, high-throughput TCR beta sequencing was used to judge whether each TCR beta V gene segment behaved as functional or pseudogenic. Using immunosequencing, the study profiled T cell repertoires from 640 or so subjects and related those repertoires to cytomegalovirus serostatus.

Library method: the immunoSEQ multiplex PCR assay. For the multiplex PCR, a mixture combining 60 forward primers for TCR Vbeta segments and 13 reverse primers for TCR Jbeta segments was used. The CDR3 region of rearranged TCR beta genes was amplified from genomic DNA by a multiplex PCR assay. Amplified TCR beta libraries were sequenced as 87-base-pair reads on the Illumina HiSeq System. Per the original workflow: Across the 670 or so repertoires, a later analysis counted about 81 million unique TCR beta chains, roughly 11 million of which were shared by at least two donors. Raw reads were error-corrected and collapsed into unique sequences with a nearest-neighbor algorithm that merged closely related sequences to remove PCR and sequencing errors. CDR3 sequences were aligned to IMGT reference sequences to assign V, D and J gene segments. For a sequence to be retained, at least a six-nucleotide match to both a V gene segment and a J gene segment was required. A rearrangement was called productive if the CDR3 had no stop codons and remained in frame with V and J, and every other rearrangement was called non-productive. CDR3 was defined by IMGT convention, running from the second conserved V-encoded cysteine to the conserved J-encoded phenylalanine. The earlier analysis of 587 of the donors excluded any sequence lacking an unambiguous match to a single V gene segment. An earlier analysis of over 450 of the donors classified V segments as functional when productive rearrangements were above 56.7% and as segregating when the standard deviation between donors was above 5%. A statistical classification framework was built to diagnose cytomegalovirus status from the catalog of TCR beta chain sequences. In a later analysis, TCR nucleotide sequences were compared against IMGT/GENE-DB human TR gene sequences so that V and J genes could be assigned. Using the TCRdist pipeline, a later analysis assigned CDR3 sequences along with most-parsimonious VDJ recombination scenarios. In a later analysis, each TCR beta chain was defined by its CDR3 amino acid sequence together with its V-gene family, and reads lacking a unique V-gene family were excluded. To address suspected cross-contamination and a sequencing artifact, a later analysis removed over 500 highly shared, low-generation-probability nucleotide sequences. In a later analysis, a clonal expansion index was calculated for each public chain from normalized within-repertoire ranks of inferred template counts. In a later analysis, generation probabilities were computed with a VDJ recombination model fitted to out-of-frame rearrangements, and the resulting probabilities were checked against IGoR. In a later analysis, hypergeometric tests were used to score TCR-TCR, TCR-HLA and TCR-CMV co-occurrence, with a repertoire-size bias correction applied to TCR pairs. In a later analysis, false discovery rates were estimated by permuting HLA or CMV assignments 20 times. In a later analysis, co-occurring TCRs were grouped using DBSCAN, and TCRdist sequence similarity was added for clustering within HLA-allele-positive subsets. Repertoires with fewer than 30,000 or more than 120,000 public chains were left out of co-occurrence clustering, as were four to six repertoires with anomalous nucleotide sharing. TCRdb's version of the immuneACCESS table is confined to in-frame rearrangements and falls short of the full clone set. An unresolved V gene accounts for under half of the shortfall where checked; the remainder is of unknown origin. The V and J calls and clone size are taken from that table; D and trimming were inferred from the DNA. This sample has some 140,000 clones in its table, and 74% of those were observed once. The leading ten clones occupy under 2.5% of the sample.

Ends trimmed: V by 7 bases, J by 4 bases; bases unmatched to a gene: 0. The germline V gene (reference sequence) provides CDR1 SGHNT and CDR2 YYREEE. Reading from cysteine to phenylalanine, the CDR3 counts 13 amino acids. Of the read, only the CDR3 DNA is kept; its 39 bases are in frame from base 1. Paper-wide results and their limitations: A cluster of highly shared sequence variants was judged likely to be a technical artifact of the sequencing pipeline. Only TCR beta chains were sequenced in this cohort, and the absence of alpha or paired-chain data limited detectable features. Because HLA typing was missing for some donors at each locus, association tests included only the typed subset. Some IMGT-functional V segments, including TRBV6-2 and TRBV6-3, could not be told apart with the 87-base-pair reads, so those segments were excluded. The only immune exposure information available for the cohort was CMV serostatus. Compared with the roughly 670-donor mean, donors in an Asian-associated ancestry cluster had fewer N-insertions in productive TCRs, according to a later genetic analysis. Linkage disequilibrium might explain the correlated functional status among segregating V segments, but an unknown experimental factor could not be excluded. Assigning TCR associations to individual alleles was difficult when HLA alleles, especially DR and DQ, strongly co-occurred. In a later analysis, several top co-occurrence clusters were reported to appear linked to parvovirus B19, influenza, CMV and Epstein-Barr virus. A later analysis found that most CMV-associated TCR beta chains appeared HLA-restricted, with HLA associations seemingly driven largely by CMV exposure. The study gave a list of some 150 TCR beta chains associated with cytomegalovirus. According to the authors, the approach could potentially be generalized to other disease states and immunological phenotypes. About 17 rarely observed V segments, including chromosome 9 orphons, were excluded from the earlier analysis of several hundred of the donors because counts were too low. Sequencing depth was assumed to be roughly uniform across donors in the presence/absence analyses, though that assumption may not hold. A further reported finding was that TCR beta sequences accurately predicted the HLA-A and HLA-B alleles for most subjects in the first cohort. Across donors, most TCR sequences were observed very rarely, whereas some public TCRs were present in many individuals. In a later analysis, TCR association rates were found to vary across HLA loci, with the most associated TCRs seen for DRB1 alleles and the fewest for HLA-C alleles. In both the original and validation cohorts, the classifier was reported to diagnose cytomegalovirus status with high specificity and sensitivity. In vitro tests confirmed that three of the cytomegalovirus-associated TCR beta chains recognize cytomegalovirus antigens. A later analysis associated about 17,000 TCR beta sequences with specific HLA alleles at a false discovery rate of 0.05. An earlier analysis of approximately 600 of the donors showed that most TCR beta V segments appeared in productive rearrangements either about 87% or about 30% of the time, which broadly matched IMGT annotations. A later analysis found that HLA-associated TCR beta chains were more clonally expanded and had lower generation probabilities than equally common non-associated chains. V-gene and J-gene trimming of TCR beta chains was associated with a missense DCLRE1C variant in a later genetic analysis, and the association was replicated in an independent cohort.

The cohort was made up of about 670 healthy bone marrow donors. Cohort members were all nominally healthy when sampled, although unrecorded immune exposures were likely present. The donor tested CMV seronegative, placing the donor among the roughly 350 seronegative members of the cohort. A peripheral blood sample was collected from each donor, and TCR beta sequencing was performed on peripheral blood mononuclear cells. The Qiagen DNeasy Blood Extraction Kit was used to extract genomic DNA from the blood cell samples. As for this clone: The specificity of this receptor is unknown. No base-level quality is on record; no much larger clone is a single base apart.

Sequences were obtained from PBMCs. The TCR sequence derives from a man aged 30 to 39 in good health and CMV-seronegative. The rearranged segments are TRBV5-4 and TRBJ2-5, and 14 bases in between align with TRBD2. In nucleotide form, the sequence is TGTGCCAGCGGACTAGCGGGGGGAGAGACCCAGTACTTC. Translated, this gives CASGLAGGETQYF. This CDR3, with the reference TRBV5-4 and TRBJ2-5 proteins standing in past its ends, gives the full variable domain ETGVTQSPTHLIKTRGQQVTLRCSSQSGHNTVSWYQQALGQGPQFIFQYYREEENGRGNFPPRFSGLQFPNYSSELNVNALELDDSALYLCASGLAGGETQYFGPGTRLLVL.